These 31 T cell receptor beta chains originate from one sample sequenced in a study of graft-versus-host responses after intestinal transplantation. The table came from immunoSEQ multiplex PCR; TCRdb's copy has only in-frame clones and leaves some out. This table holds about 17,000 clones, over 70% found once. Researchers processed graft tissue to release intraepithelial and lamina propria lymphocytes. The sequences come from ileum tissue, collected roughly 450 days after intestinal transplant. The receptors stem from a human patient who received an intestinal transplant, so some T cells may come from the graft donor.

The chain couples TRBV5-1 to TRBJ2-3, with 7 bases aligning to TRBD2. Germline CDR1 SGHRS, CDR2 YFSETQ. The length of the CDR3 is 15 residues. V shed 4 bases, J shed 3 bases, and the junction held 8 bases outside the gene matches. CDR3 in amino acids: CASSLTPRGTDTQYF. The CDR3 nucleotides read TGCGCCAGCAGCCTCACCCCGCGGGGGACAGATACGCAGTATTTT.

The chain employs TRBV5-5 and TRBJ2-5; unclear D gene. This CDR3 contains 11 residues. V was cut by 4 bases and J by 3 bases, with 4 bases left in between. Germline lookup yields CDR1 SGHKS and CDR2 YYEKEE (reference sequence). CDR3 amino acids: CASSPEETQYF. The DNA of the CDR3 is TGTGCCAGCAGCCCAGAAGAGACCCAGTACTTC.

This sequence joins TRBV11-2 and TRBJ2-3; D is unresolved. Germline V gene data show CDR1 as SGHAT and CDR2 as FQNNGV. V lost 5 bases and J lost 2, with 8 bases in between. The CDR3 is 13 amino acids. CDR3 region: CASSPGSTDTQYF. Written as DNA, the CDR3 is TGTGCCAGCAGCCCAGGCTCCACAGATACGCAGTATTTT.

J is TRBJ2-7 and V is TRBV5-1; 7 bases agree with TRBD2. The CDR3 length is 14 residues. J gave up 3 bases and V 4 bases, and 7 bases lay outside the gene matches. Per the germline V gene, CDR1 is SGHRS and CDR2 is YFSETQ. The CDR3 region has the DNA TGCGCCAGCAGCCACGGGACTACCCTCTACGAGCAGTACTTC. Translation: CASSHGTTLYEQYF.

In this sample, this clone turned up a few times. The CDR3 region is CASSPRDWTYEQYF. CDR3 DNA sequence: TGTGCCAGCAGCCCCCGGGACTGGACCTACGAGCAGTACTTC. This chain connects TRBV4-2 to TRBJ2-5, with D possibly being TRBD2 (6 bases). The DNA end is more similar to TRBJ2-7, so the J call may be wrong. There are 14 residues in the CDR3. Germline values: CDR1 LGHNA, CDR2 YNFKEQ.

DNA of the CDR3: TGCGCCAGCACGACGGGACACCTGAACACTGAAGCTTTCTTT. It yields the protein CASTTGHLNTEAFF. V and J are TRBV5-1 and TRBJ1-1, with D possibly being TRBD1 (6 bases). V gave up 6 bases and J gave up 0 bases, with 12 bases separating them. The CDR3 is 14 residues long. Germline assignment: CDR1 SGHRS and CDR2 YFSETQ.

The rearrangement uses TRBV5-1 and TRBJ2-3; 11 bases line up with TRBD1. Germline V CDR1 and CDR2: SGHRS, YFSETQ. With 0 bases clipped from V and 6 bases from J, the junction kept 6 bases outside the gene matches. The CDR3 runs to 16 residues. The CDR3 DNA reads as TGCGCCAGCAGCTTGGGCGGACAGGGGGCGAGGGATACGCAGTATTTT. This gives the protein CASSLGGQGARDTQYF. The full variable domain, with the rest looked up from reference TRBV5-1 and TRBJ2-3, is KAGVTQTPRYLIKTRGQQVTLSCSPISGHRSVSWYQQTPGQGLQFLFEYFSETQRNKGNFPGRFSGRQFSNSRSEMNVSTLELGDSALYLCASSLGGQGARDTQYFGPGTRLTVL.

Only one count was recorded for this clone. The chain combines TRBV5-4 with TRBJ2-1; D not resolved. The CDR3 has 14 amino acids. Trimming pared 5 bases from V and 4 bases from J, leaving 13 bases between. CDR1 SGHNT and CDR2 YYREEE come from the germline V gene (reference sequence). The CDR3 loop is CASSWQRIYNEQFF. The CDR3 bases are TGTGCCAGCAGTTGGCAGAGAATTTACAATGAGCAGTTCTTC.

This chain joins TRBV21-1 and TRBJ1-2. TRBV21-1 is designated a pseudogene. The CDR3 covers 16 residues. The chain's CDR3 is CASSKVGPPFNYGYTF. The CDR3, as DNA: TGTGCCAGCAGCAAAGTAGGGCCACCCTTTAACTATGGCTACACCTTC.

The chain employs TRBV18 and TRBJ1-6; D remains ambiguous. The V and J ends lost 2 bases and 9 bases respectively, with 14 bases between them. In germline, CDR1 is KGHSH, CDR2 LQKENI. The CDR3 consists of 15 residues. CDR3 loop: CASSPGPFPPSPLHF. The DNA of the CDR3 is TGTGCCAGCTCACCAGGGCCCTTTCCCCCTTCACCCCTCCACTTT.

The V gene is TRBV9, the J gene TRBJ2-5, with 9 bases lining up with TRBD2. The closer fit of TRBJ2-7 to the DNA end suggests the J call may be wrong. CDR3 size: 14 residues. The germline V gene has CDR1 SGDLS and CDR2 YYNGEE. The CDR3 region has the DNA TGTGCCAGCAGCGCCAGACTAGCGGACCACGAGCAGTACTTC. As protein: CASSARLADHEQYF.

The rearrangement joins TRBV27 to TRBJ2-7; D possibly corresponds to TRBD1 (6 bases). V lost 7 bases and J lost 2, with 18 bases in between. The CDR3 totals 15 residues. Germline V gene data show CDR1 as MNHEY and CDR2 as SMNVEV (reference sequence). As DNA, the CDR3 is TGTGCCAGCAAAATCTCCGGACAGACTACCTACGAGCAGTACTTC. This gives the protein CASKISGQTTYEQYF.

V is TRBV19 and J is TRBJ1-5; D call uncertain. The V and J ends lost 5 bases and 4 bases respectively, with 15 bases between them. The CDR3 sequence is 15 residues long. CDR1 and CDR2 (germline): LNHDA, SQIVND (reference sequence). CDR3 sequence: CASSSGGFGNQPQHF. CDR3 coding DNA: TGTGCCAGTAGTTCAGGAGGGTTTGGGAATCAGCCCCAGCATTTT. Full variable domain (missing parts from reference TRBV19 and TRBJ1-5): DGGITQSPKYLFRKEGQNVTLSCEQNLNHDAMYWYRQDPGQGLRLIYYSQIVNDFQKGDIAEGYSVSREKKESFPLTVTSAQKNPTAFYLCASSSGGFGNQPQHFGDGTRLSIL.

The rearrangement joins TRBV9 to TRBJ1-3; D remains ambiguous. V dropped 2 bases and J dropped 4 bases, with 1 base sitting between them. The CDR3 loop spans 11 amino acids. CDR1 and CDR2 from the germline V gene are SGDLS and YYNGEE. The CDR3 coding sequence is TGTGCCAGCAGCGTGGGAAACACCATATATTTT. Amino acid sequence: CASSVGNTIYF.

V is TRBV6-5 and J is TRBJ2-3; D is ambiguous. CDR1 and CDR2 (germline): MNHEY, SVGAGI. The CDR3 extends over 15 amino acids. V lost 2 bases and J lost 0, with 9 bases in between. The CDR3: CASSYASSSTDTQYF. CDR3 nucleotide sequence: TGTGCCAGCAGTTACGCGTCGTCTAGCACAGATACGCAGTATTTT.

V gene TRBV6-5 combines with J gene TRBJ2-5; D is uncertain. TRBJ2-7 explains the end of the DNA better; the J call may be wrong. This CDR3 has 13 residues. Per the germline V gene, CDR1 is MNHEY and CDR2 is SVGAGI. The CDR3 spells CASSYSRGYEQYF. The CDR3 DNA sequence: TGTGCCAGCAGTTACTCCCGTGGATACGAGCAGTACTTC.

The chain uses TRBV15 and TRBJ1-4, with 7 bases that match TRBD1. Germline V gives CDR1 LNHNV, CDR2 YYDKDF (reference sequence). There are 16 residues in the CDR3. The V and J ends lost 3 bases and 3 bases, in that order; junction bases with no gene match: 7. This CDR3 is CATSSLRDSPNEKLFF. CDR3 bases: TGTGCCACCAGCAGCCTCCGGGACAGCCCTAATGAAAAACTGTTTTTT.

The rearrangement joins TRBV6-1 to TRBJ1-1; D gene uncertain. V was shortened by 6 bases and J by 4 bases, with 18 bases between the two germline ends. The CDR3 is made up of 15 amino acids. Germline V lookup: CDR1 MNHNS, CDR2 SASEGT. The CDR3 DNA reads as TGTGCCAGCAGCCACTACCGTATGCTGAGCACTGAAGCTTTCTTT. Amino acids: CASSHYRMLSTEAFF.

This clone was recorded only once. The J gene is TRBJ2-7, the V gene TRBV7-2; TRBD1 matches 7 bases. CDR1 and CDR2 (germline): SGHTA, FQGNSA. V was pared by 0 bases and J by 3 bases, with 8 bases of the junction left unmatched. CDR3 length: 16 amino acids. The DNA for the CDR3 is TGTGCCAGCAGCTTAGCGCAGGGGACAGCTAACTACGAGCAGTACTTC. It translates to CASSLAQGTANYEQYF.

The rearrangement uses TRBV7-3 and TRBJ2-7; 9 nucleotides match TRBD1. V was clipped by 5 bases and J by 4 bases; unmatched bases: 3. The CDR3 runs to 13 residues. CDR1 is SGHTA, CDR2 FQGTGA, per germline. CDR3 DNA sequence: TGTGCCAGCAGCGTGACAGGGGGGTACGAGCAGTACTTC. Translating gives CASSVTGGYEQYF.

The CDR3, as DNA: TGCGCCAGCAGTGGAGGGTTGGCTGGGGCCAACGTCCTGACTTTC. This sequence encodes CASSGGLAGANVLTF. The chain employs TRBV5-1 and TRBJ2-6, with D possibly TRBD2 on 6 matching bases. V was clipped by 5 bases and J by 2 bases, with 11 bases between them. The CDR3 extends over 15 amino acids. The germline V gene has CDR1 SGHRS and CDR2 YFSETQ.

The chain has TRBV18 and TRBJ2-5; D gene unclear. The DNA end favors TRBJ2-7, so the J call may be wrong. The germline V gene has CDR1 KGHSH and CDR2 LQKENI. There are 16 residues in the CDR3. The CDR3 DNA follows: TGTGCCAGCTCAGGCCGGGCTCCCTCTAACCCCTACGAGCAGTACTTC. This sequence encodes CASSGRAPSNPYEQYF.

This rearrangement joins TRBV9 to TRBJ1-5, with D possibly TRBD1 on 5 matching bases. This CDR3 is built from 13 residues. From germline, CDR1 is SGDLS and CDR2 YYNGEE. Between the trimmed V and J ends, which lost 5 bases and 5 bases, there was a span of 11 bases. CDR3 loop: CASSWGIDQPQHF. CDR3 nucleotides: TGTGCCAGCAGTTGGGGGATAGATCAGCCCCAGCATTTT.

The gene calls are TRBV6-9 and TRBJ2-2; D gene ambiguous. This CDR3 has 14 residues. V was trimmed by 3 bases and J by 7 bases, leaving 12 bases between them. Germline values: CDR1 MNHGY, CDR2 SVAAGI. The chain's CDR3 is CASSYQVFDGELFF. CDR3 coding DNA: TGTGCCAGCAGTTACCAGGTCTTCGACGGGGAGCTGTTTTTT.

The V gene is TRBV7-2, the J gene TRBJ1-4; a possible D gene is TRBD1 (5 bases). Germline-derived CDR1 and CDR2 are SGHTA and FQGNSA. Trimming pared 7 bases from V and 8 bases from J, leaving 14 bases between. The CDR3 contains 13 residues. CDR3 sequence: CASTPQGEEKLFF. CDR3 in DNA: TGTGCCAGCACCCCGCAGGGCGAAGAAAAACTGTTTTTT.

CDR3 nucleotides: TGCGCCAGCAGCCAAGATAACTCCGGGGTTGGGGCCGAGCAGTACTTC. Its protein is CASSQDNSGVGAEQYF. The chain recombines TRBV4-3 with TRBJ2-7; D possibly uses TRBD1 or TRBD2 (5 bases each). Trimming removed 0 bases at V and 6 bases at J, with 18 bases between. CDR3 length equals 16 residues. Germline-derived CDR1 and CDR2 are LGHNA and YSLEER.

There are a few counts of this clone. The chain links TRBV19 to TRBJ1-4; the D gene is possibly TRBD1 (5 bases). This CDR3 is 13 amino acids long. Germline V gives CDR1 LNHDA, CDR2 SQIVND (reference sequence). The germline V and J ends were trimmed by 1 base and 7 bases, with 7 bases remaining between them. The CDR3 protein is CASSIGRGEKLFF. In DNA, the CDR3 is TGTGCCAGTAGTATAGGTAGGGGTGAAAAACTGTTTTTT.

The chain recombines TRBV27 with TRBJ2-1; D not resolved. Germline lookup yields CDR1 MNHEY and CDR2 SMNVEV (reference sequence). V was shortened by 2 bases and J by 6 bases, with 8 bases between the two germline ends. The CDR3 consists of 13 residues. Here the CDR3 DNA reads TGTGCCAGCAGTTTAACCGGGTTCAATGAGCAGTTCTTC. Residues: CASSLTGFNEQFF.

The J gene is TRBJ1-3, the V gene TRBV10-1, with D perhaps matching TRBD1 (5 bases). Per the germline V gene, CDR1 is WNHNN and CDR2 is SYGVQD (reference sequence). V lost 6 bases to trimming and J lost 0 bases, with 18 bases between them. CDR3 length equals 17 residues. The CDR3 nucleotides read TGCGCCAGCAGCACTCCGACAGACGATTCCTCTGGAAACACCATATATTTT. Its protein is CASSTPTDDSSGNTIYF.

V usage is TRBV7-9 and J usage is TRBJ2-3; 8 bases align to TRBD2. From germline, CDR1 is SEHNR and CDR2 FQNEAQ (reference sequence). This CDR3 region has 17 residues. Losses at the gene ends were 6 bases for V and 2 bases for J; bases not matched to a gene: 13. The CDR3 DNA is TGTGCCAGCAGTTATGGGATAGCGGGACCCAACACAGATACGCAGTATTTT. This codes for CASSYGIAGPNTDTQYF.

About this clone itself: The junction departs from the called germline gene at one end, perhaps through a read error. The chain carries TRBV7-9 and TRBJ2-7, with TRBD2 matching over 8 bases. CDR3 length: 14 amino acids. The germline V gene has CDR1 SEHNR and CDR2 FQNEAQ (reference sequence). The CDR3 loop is CASSWGLGVTVKFF. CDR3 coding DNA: TGTGCCAGCAGCTGGGGACTAGGGGTCACGGTAAAATTCTTC.